This T cell receptor (beta chain) stems from a study of regulatory T cells in long-lasting Graves disease. Overall study findings and caveats: Only a small sample size was used, which may have cut accuracy. Shared public clonotypes totalled 2,741 in persistent patients, compared with around 880 in new patients.

About this clonotype: Its matching antigen is unknown.

Time point reported: persistent/refractory GD, antithyroid drugs over 5 years with positive TRAb. The TCR library was made from RNA that had been extracted from PBMCs in TRIzol. In germline, CDR1 is MNHEY, CDR2 SVGEGT. The CDR3 spans 15 residues. J was trimmed by 2 bases and V by 6 bases; bases with no gene match: 5. TCR beta libraries were built with iRepertoire HTBI primers and Arm-PCR of CDR3 regions. MiXCR, run by TCRdb on the multiplex PCR reads, gives a single entry per CDR3 protein. The data contain around 300,000 distinct CDR3 sequences, around 20% of them seen just once; the ten biggest clones take up around three fifths.

This chain uses TRBV6-2 or TRBV6-3 with TRBJ2-3, with 10 nucleotides matching TRBD2. The sequence was obtained from a female donor with Graves disease. The starting material was peripheral blood mononuclear cells (PBMCs), obtained when the disease was refractory, from a patient treated with antithyroid drugs. The CDR3 DNA follows: TGTGCCAGCAGCCATACTAGCGGGACCACAGATACGCAGTATTTT. Amino acid sequence: CASSHTSGTTDTQYF.